These 18 T cell receptor beta chains share one sample of origin, sequenced in a study of blood T cells in healthy people across ages. Through a sample-barcoded 5' primer and a J-beta primer mix, a second PCR was run for roughly 7 to 12 cycles. A single record per CDR3 protein comes from TCRdb applying MiXCR to the 5' RACE reads. The sample lists approximately 1,700,000 distinct CDR3 sequences, about two fifths occurring once. Specimen: blood. These receptors were collected from a human donor in good health.

This clonotype occurred a few times. The V and J genes are TRBV7-2 and TRBJ2-1, with D perhaps TRBD1 (5 bases). The CDR3 length is 16 residues. V lost 1 base, J lost 3 bases, and 13 bases lay in between. Germline CDR1 is SGHTA and CDR2 is FQGNSA. The DNA of the CDR3 is TGTGCCAGCAGCTTAGGGCAGGGTATAATCTACAATGAGCAGTTCTTC. Translation: CASSLGQGIIYNEQFF.

The sample holds a few counts of this clonotype. The J gene is TRBJ2-7, the V gene TRBV7-3; 8 bases are shared with TRBD2. TRBJ2-5 matches the DNA end more closely, so the J call is doubtful. The germline V gene has CDR1 SGHTA and CDR2 FQGTGA. This CDR3 is built from 14 residues. For the CDR3, the DNA is TGTGCCAGCAGCTTGGGCGGGGGGATAGAGACCCAGTACTTC. Amino acids: CASSLGGGIETQYF.

The chain employs TRBV7-3 and TRBJ2-1, with 11 nucleotides matching TRBD2. V trimming: 5 bases; J trimming: 7 bases; junction bases outside the gene matches: 13. The CDR3 runs 17 residues. CDR1 and CDR2 from the germline V gene are SGHTA and FQGTGA. CDR3 protein: CASSDRIAGGPRNEQFF. The CDR3 bases are TGTGCCAGCAGCGACAGGATAGCGGGGGGGCCTCGGAATGAGCAGTTCTTC.

The V gene is TRBV20-1, the J gene TRBJ2-7, with D possibly called TRBD1 or TRBD2 (5 bases each). CDR3 length: 15 amino acids. Germline V gene sequence: CDR1 DFQATT, CDR2 SNEGSKA (reference sequence). Trimming took 4 bases from V and 2 from J, leaving 18 bases between them. This chain's CDR3 is CSATRDPGRTYEQYF. CDR3 in DNA: TGCAGTGCTACCAGAGACCCGGGACGGACCTACGAGCAGTACTTC.

This chain connects TRBV20-1 to TRBJ1-2; D ambiguous. V lost 6 bases and J 4 bases, leaving 12 bases between the germline ends. The CDR3 loop spans 12 amino acids. From germline, CDR1 is DFQATT and CDR2 SNEGSKA (reference sequence). As DNA, the CDR3 is TGCAGTGCGCTTAGACATGTCTATGGCTACACCTTC. Translating gives CSALRHVYGYTF.

The V and J genes are TRBV7-2 and TRBJ2-1; D could derive from TRBD1 or TRBD2 (6 bases each). V shed 5 bases and J shed 4 bases, with 18 bases lying between them. The CDR3 contains 16 residues. Germline V CDR1 and CDR2: SGHTA, FQGNSA. The CDR3 sequence: CASSQGLGGGYNEQFF. CDR3 sequence (DNA): TGTGCCAGCAGCCAGGGGTTGGGTGGGGGGTACAATGAGCAGTTCTTC.

This clonotype has a handful of counts. The V and J genes are TRBV2 and TRBJ1-1; no clear D. Germline CDR1 is SNHLY and CDR2 is FYNNEI. This CDR3 comprises 11 residues. Trimming pared 6 bases from V and 6 bases from J, leaving 8 bases between. CDR3 sequence: CASRLTPEAFF. The CDR3 bases are TGTGCCAGCAGACTAACGCCTGAAGCTTTCTTT. Supplemented by reference TRBV2 and TRBJ1-1, the full variable domain reads EPEVTQTPSHQVTQMGQEVILRCVPISNHLYFYWYRQILGQKVEFLVSFYNNEISEKSEIFDDQFSVERPDGSNFTLKIRSTKLEDSAMYFCASRLTPEAFFGQGTRLTVV.

The chain uses TRBV12-3 or TRBV12-4 and TRBJ2-5, with TRBD2 matching over 12 bases. V lost 5 bases, J lost 5 bases, and 9 bases stayed unmatched. The CDR3 runs 16 residues. Written as DNA, the CDR3 is TGTGCCAGCAGTGCCCCTAGCGGGGGGGCCCCGGAGACCCAGTACTTC. Translating gives CASSAPSGGAPETQYF.

The rearrangement links TRBV7-2 to TRBJ1-6, with TRBD1 as a possible D gene (6 bases). CDR1 is SGHTA, CDR2 FQGNSA, per germline. Trimming cost V 4 bases and J 6 bases, with 10 bases left between them. The CDR3 runs to 14 residues. The CDR3 protein is CASSSDRINSPLHF. CDR3 in DNA: TGTGCCAGCAGCTCTGACAGGATTAATTCACCCCTCCACTTT.

Only a few counts were recorded for this clonotype. The chain uses TRBV6-5 and TRBJ2-7; the D gene could be TRBD1 or TRBD2 (5 bases each). Germline V CDR1 and CDR2: MNHEY, SVGAGI. The CDR3 is 16 residues long. Between the trimmed V and J ends, which lost 0 bases and 3 bases, there was a span of 15 bases. CDR3 nucleotide sequence: TGTGCCAGCAGTTACTCGGTGGGACGGTTGTTCTACGAGCAGTACTTC. Translation: CASSYSVGRLFYEQYF.

The chain links TRBV5-6 to TRBJ1-2; 7 nucleotides line up with TRBD1. Germline CDR1 SGHDT, CDR2 YYEEEE. V lost 4 bases, J lost 5 bases, and 14 bases stayed unmatched. This CDR3 is 16 amino acids long. As DNA, the CDR3 is TGTGCCAGCAGCCTCTTGCAGGGACAGCGCCTATATGGCTACACCTTC. Protein: CASSLLQGQRLYGYTF.

The V and J genes are TRBV6-2 or TRBV6-3 and TRBJ1-2, with 9 positions matching TRBD1. The V and J ends lost 6 bases and 7 bases, in that order; junction bases with no gene match: 9. The CDR3 consists of 14 residues. In germline, CDR1 is MNHEY, CDR2 SVGEGT. CDR3 residues: CASSHGQGMRGYTF. For the CDR3, the DNA is TGTGCCAGCAGCCACGGACAGGGGATGCGTGGCTACACCTTC.

The rearrangement links TRBV5-1 to TRBJ2-4; a weak D match, TRBD2 (5 bases). The J call may be faulty, since TRBJ2-7 better matches the DNA end. Germline V gene lookup returns CDR1 SGHRS and CDR2 YFSETQ. The CDR3 extends over 16 amino acids. Here the CDR3 reads CASSLTPPRSADEQYF. DNA of the CDR3: TGCGCCAGCAGCCTTACCCCCCCGCGTAGCGCTGACGAGCAGTACTTC.

The genes are TRBV5-8 and TRBJ2-3, with a possible D match to TRBD1 (5 bases). CDR1 and CDR2 from the germline V gene are SGHTS and YDEGEE. V dropped 3 bases and J dropped 5 bases, with 13 bases sitting between them. This CDR3 spans 14 amino acids. The DNA of the CDR3 is TGTGCCAGCAGCTACCTCAGGGTGGGAGATACGCAGTATTTT. It translates to CASSYLRVGDTQYF.

V usage is TRBV6-2 or TRBV6-3 and J usage is TRBJ2-5; D might be TRBD2 (5 bases). The J call may be wrong; the DNA end is better matched by TRBJ2-7. CDR3 length: 16 residues. Germline V gene lookup returns CDR1 MNHEY and CDR2 SVGEGT. The CDR3 here is CASSYLRSGTTYEQYF. Here the CDR3 DNA reads TGTGCCAGCAGTTACCTCCGGAGCGGCACAACCTACGAGCAGTACTTC.

The chain combines TRBV5-1 with TRBJ2-5; a weak D match, TRBD2 (5 bases). Germline V CDR1 and CDR2: SGHRS, YFSETQ. Trimming left V 4 bases short and J 4 bases short, with 20 bases between. The CDR3 has 16 amino acids. Here the CDR3 reads CASSDHSTLGVETQYF. The CDR3 DNA sequence: TGCGCCAGCAGCGATCACTCGACCCTGGGAGTAGAGACCCAGTACTTC.

The chain carries TRBV24-1 and TRBJ1-1; TRBD1 matches at 8 bases. From germline, CDR1 is KGHDR and CDR2 SFDVKD. Trimming at V came to 5 bases and at J to 0 bases, leaving 4 bases not matched to a gene. This CDR3 has 15 amino acids. The CDR3 loop is CATSGTGPMNTEAFF. DNA for the CDR3: TGTGCCACCAGTGGGACAGGGCCAATGAACACTGAAGCTTTCTTT.

The chain joins TRBV20-1 to TRBJ1-4; the match to TRBD1 covers 8 bases. Germline V gene sequence: CDR1 DFQATT, CDR2 SNEGSKA (reference sequence). V shed 6 bases, J shed 5 bases, and the junction held 5 bases outside the gene matches. The CDR3 totals 13 residues. CDR3 DNA: TGCAGTGCCTACCGGGACAGGAATGAAAAACTGTTTTTT. This encodes CSAYRDRNEKLFF.